The source of this TCR beta chain is a study of CXCR3-negative and CXCR3-positive naive CD8 T cells. Study-level background: Each library held about 1.5 +/- 0.3 million TRB reads, approximately 140 million in total. Study conclusions and caveats: CD5 surface expression was similar among naive subsets, and TCR strength was estimated by inference from TRB CDR3 properties.

The TRB libraries of cDNA were built by UMI-labeled 5' RACE. TCRdb reprocessed the 5' RACE reads, with one entry per CDR3 protein and no DNA. Here the sample table reports about 90,000 distinct CDR3 sequences. The CDR3 totals 18 residues. Germline V gene data show CDR1 as SQVTM and CDR2 as ANQGSEA. CD45RO-CCR7+CD27+CD95- characterized naive CD8+ T cells. Note on this clonotype: Its target is not known.

The sample consisted of naive CXCR3- CD8+ T cells from blood. The subset was: CD45RO-CCR7+CD27+CD95- naive CD8+ T cells lacking CXCR3 (TNR3-). The J gene is TRBJ2-2, the V gene TRBV29-1; TCRdb lists TRBD2, though no DNA is available to test this call. The origin of this receptor is a human donor in good health. Some clones in this sample may be carry-over from other donors' samples. CDR3 sequence: CSVRGSLAGGTNTGELFF.